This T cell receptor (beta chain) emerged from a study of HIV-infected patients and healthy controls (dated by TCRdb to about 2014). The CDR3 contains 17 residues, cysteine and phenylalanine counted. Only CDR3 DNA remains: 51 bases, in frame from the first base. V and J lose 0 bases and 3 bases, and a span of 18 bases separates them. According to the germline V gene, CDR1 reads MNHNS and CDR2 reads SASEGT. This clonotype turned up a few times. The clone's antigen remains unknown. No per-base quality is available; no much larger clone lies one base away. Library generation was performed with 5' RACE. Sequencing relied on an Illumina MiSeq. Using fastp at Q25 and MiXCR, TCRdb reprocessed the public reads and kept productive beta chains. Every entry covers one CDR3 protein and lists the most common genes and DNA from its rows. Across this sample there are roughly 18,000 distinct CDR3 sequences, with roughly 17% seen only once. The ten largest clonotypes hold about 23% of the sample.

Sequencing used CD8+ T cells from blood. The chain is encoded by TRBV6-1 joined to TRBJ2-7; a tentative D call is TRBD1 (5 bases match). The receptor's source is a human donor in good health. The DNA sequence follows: TGTGCCAGCAGTGAAGCAATATACAGGAACTCCCTCTACGAGCAGTACTTC. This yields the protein CASSEAIYRNSLYEQYF.